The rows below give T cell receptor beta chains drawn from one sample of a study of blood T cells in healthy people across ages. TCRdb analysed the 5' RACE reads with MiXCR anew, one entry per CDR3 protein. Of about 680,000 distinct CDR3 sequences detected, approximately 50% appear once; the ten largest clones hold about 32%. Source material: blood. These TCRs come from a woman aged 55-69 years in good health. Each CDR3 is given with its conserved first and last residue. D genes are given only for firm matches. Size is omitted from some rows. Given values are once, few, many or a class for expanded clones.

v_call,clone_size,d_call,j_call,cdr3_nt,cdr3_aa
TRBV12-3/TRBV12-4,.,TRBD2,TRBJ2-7,TGTGCCAGCAGTCGGGGACTAGCGGGGGGCTACGAGCAGTACTTC,CASSRGLAGGYEQYF
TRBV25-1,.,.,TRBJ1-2,TGTGCCAGCAGGAACGACAGGACTGGGGGCTATGGCTACACCTTC,CASRNDRTGGYGYTF
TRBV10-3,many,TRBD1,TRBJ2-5,TGTGCCATCAGGGGACAGGCCGAAGAGACCCAGTACTTC,CAIRGQAEETQYF
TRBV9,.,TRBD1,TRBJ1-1,TGTGCCAGCTGCGTAGGGAAGGGGGCTTCTGAAGCTTTCTTT,CASCVGKGASEAFF
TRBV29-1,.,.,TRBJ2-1,TGCAGCGAAAAACAGCCCAAGGAAGGCGATGAGCAGTTCTTC,CSEKQPKEGDEQFF
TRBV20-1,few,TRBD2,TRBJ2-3,TGCAGTGCTGGCTCAGGACTAGGGGATACGCAGTATTTT,CSAGSGLGDTQYF
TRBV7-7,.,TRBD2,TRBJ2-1,TGTGCCAGCAGGCCCGGGACTACCAAACTATCCTACAATGAGCAGTTCTTC,CASRPGTTKLSYNEQFF
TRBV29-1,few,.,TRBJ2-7,TGCAGCGTTGAAGATCCTGGCAGATCCTACGAGCAGTACTTC,CSVEDPGRSYEQYF
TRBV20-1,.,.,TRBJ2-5,TGCAGTGCCCCCCCCTTGGGGAGGAACCAAGAGACCCAGTACTTC,CSAPPLGRNQETQYF
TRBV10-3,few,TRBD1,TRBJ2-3,TGTGCCATCAGTGAGTCGGACAGGCCAGATACGCAGTATTTT,CAISESDRPDTQYF
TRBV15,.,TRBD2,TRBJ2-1,TGTGCCACCAGCAGAGGTACGGCGGGAGAACAGTTCTTC,CATSRGTAGEQFF
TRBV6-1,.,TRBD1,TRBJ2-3,TGTGCCGGCAGTGAAGGGACAGATATAGATACGCAGTATTTT,CAGSEGTDIDTQYF
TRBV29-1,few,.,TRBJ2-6,TGCAGCGTTGTAGAGGCTGGGGCCAACGTCCTGACTTTC,CSVVEAGANVLTF
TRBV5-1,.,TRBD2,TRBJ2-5,TGCGCCAGCAGCTTGGCAGCGGGAGGATCCGGGGAGACCCAGTACTTC,CASSLAAGGSGETQYF
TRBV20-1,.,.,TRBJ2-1,TGCAGTGCTAGAGGGGGACTCTTCAATGAGCAGTTCTTC,CSARGGLFNEQFF
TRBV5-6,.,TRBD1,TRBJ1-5,TGTGCCAGCAGCTTCCGGGACAGGGATCAGCCCCAGCATTTT,CASSFRDRDQPQHF
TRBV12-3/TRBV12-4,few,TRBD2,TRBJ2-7,TGTGCCAGCACCGTACTAGCGGGAAGCGAGCAGTACTTC,CASTVLAGSEQYF
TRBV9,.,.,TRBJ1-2,TGTGCCAGCAGCGTAGACCATGGGGCTCTCTATGGCTACACCTTC,CASSVDHGALYGYTF
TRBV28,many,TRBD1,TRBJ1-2,TGTGCCAGCGGACAGGGGGCGCATAACTATGGCTACACCTTC,CASGQGAHNYGYTF
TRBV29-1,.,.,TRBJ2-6,TGCAGCGCTGGCGGGATTGCAGGGGCCAACGTCCTGACTTTC,CSAGGIAGANVLTF
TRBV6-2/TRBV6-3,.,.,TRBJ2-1,TGTGCCAGCAGTACAGGGACTACACACAATGAGCAGTTCTTC,CASSTGTTHNEQFF
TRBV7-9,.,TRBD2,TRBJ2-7,TGTGCCAGCACCCGGGTGGGGACTAGCGTCAACTACGAGCAGTACTTC,CASTRVGTSVNYEQYF
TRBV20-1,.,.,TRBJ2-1,TGCAGTGCTAGGAGCGAACGCAACTACAATGAGCAGTTCTTC,CSARSERNYNEQFF
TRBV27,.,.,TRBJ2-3,TGTGCCATCACAAGCACAGAGACGCAGTATTTT,CAITSTETQYF
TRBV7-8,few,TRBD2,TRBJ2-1,TGTGCCAGCAGGATAGGCGGGGGGAGTGAGCAGTTCTTC,CASRIGGGSEQFF
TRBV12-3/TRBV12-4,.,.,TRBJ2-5,TGTGCCAGCAGTTTAGGCCCGGGAGTGGAGACCCAGTACTTC,CASSLGPGVETQYF
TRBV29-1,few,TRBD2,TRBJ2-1,TGCAGCGCCGGGACTAGCGGGCGTAATGAGCAGTTCTTC,CSAGTSGRNEQFF
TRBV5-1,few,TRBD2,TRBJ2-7,TGCGCCAGCAGCTTGGCCAGAGCGGGAGTTTTGTACGAGCAGTACTTC,CASSLARAGVLYEQYF
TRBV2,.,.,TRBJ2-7,TGTGCCAGCAATCCCGGCCCTAGTTGGTACGAGCAGTACTTC,CASNPGPSWYEQYF
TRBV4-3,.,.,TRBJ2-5,TGCGCCAGCAGCCAAGATTTCGGCAGGGGAGTTGGTCCTAGTGAGCAGTACTTC,CASSQDFGRGVGPSEQYF
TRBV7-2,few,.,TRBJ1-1,TGTGCCAGCAGTTTAAGGGGGGCCGGGACCGAAGCTTTCTTT,CASSLRGAGTEAFF
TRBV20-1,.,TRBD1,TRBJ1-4,TGCAGTGCTAGAGCGAATCCGGGACAGGTTCTACTGGGGGATGAAAAACTGTTTTTT,CSARANPGQVLLGDEKLFF
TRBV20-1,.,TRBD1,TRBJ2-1,TGCAGTGCTAGAGATCCGAGAAGGGACAGTGAGCAGTTCTTC,CSARDPRRDSEQFF
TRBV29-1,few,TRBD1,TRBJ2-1,TGCAGCGTAGACACAGGGGGCTTCTACAATGAGCAGTTCTTC,CSVDTGGFYNEQFF
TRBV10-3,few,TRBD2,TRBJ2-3,TGTGCCATCAGTGGTGTAGCGGGAAGCACAGATACGCAGTATTTT,CAISGVAGSTDTQYF
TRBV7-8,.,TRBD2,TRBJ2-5,TGTGCCAGCAGCATCCGGGAGGGCAGGGTGGAGACCCAGTACTTC,CASSIREGRVETQYF
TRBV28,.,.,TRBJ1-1,TGTAGCAGCGGGGGGGGGACAATCATGAACACTGAAGCTTTCTTT,CSSGGGTIMNTEAFF
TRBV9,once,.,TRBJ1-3,TGTGCCAGCAGCCTCAGGGATGTGGGCTCTGGAAACACCATATATTTT,CASSLRDVGSGNTIYF
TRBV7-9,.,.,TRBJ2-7,TGTGCCAGCAAGGAGGGGCGAGCATCCTACGAGCAGTACTTC,CASKEGRASYEQYF
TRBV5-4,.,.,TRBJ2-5,TGTGCCAGCAGCTTGGCTCTAGTGGGGCTCCAAGAGACCCAGTGCTTC,CASSLALVGLQETQCF
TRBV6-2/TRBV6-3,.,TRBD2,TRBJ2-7,TGTGCCAGCAGTCGAGGCTTTCTCCTTAGCGGGGCGAACTACGAGCAGTACTTC,CASSRGFLLSGANYEQYF
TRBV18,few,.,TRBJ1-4,TGTGCCAGCTCACCTGGTTCCGGGAATGAAAAACTGTTTTTT,CASSPGSGNEKLFF
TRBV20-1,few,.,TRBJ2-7,TGCAGTGCTAGGAGGACTGGGCTCTACGAGCAGTACTTC,CSARRTGLYEQYF
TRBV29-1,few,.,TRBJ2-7,TGCAGCGTTGATTTCGGGAGAGGGTCCTACGAGCAGTACTTC,CSVDFGRGSYEQYF
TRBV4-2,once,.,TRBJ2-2,TGTGCCAGCGCCAGAGCTTCAGGGTATGGGTCCGGAGAGCTGTTTTTT,CASARASGYGSGELFF
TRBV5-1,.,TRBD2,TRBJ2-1,TGCGCCGGCAGCTTGGGCGGGAGATCCTACAATGAGCAGTTCTTC,CAGSLGGRSYNEQFF
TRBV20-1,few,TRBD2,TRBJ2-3,TGCAGTGCGGAGCCCTCGGGACTAGCGGGAGATTTGCAGTATTTT,CSAEPSGLAGDLQYF
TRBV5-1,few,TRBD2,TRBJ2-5,TGCGCCAGCAGCCTTAGCGGGAGGCGTGAGACCCAGTACTTC,CASSLSGRRETQYF
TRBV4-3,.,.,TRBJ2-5,TGCGCCAGCAGCCAAGATCGGTGGGACGGGGAGACCCAGTACTTC,CASSQDRWDGETQYF
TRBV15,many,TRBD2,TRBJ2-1,TGTGCCACCAGCAGACAGGGGCGGGAGGCCTACAATGAGCAGTTCTTC,CATSRQGREAYNEQFF
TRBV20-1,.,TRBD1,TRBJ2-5,TGCAGTGCTGCACGGGACAGGGAGGCCCAAGAGACCCAGTACTTC,CSAARDREAQETQYF
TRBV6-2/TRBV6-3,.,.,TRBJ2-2,TGTGCCAGCAGAAGTGGTAGCGGAGGGCCCGGGGAGCTGTTTTTT,CASRSGSGGPGELFF
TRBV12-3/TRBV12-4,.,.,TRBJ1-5,TGTGCCAGCAGCTCTCGAGATCAGCCCCAGCATTTT,CASSSRDQPQHF